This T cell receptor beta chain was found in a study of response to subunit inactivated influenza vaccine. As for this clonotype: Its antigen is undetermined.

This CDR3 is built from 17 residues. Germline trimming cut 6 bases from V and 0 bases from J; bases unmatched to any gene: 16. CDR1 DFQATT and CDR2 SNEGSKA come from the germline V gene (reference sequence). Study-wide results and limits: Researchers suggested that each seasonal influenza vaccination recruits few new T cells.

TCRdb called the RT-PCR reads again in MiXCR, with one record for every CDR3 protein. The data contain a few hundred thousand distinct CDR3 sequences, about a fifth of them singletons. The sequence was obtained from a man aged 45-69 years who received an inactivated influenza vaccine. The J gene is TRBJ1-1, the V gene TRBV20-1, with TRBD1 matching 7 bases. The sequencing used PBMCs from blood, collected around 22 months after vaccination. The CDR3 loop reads CSALSNRGNNMNTEAFF. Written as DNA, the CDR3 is TGCAGTGCCCTGTCGAACAGGGGAAACAATATGAACACTGAAGCTTTCTTT.